A single sample gave rise to the 10 T cell receptor beta chains below, sequenced in a study of persistence of HIV-infected CD4 T cells. Their antigens are not known. Lysates of CMV-infected fibroblasts at approximately 9.6 ug/mL stimulated these cells. CD40L-negative CD69-negative CD45RO-high memory CD4+ T cells were sorted as populations depleted of antigen-responding cells. The immunoSEQ assay was version 4, run in survey mode. Measured with immunoSEQ multiplex PCR; TCRdb has only the in-frame clones, and not every one. The sample has about 48,000 clones, around 72% seen once. The source was CD4+ T cells sorted from PBMCs after roughly 20-hour stimulation, collected from a patient who received antiretroviral therapy. The origin of the receptors is an adult man with HIV who was CMV-seropositive.

The chain links TRBV23-1 to TRBJ2-7, with TRBD1 matching 8 bases. TRBV23-1 counts as an open reading frame of uncertain function. The CDR3 length is 16 residues. The V and J ends lost 4 bases and 3 bases, in that order; junction bases with no gene match: 11. In nucleotides, the CDR3 is TGCGCCAGCAGTCGATTTCCGGGACAGGAAGACTACGAGCAGTACTTC. Its translation is CASSRFPGQEDYEQYF.

The chain employs TRBV18 and TRBJ2-7; D remains unclear. From germline, CDR1 is KGHSH and CDR2 LQKENI. CDR3 length equals 13 residues. V was shortened by 6 bases and J by 5 bases, with 14 bases between the two germline ends. CDR3 nucleotides: TGTGCCAGCTCGGCTGGACCGCTAAACGAGCAGTACTTC. Translated: CASSAGPLNEQYF. The variable domain in full, with the rest retrieved from reference TRBV18 and TRBJ2-7, is NAGVMQNPRHLVRRRGQEARLRCSPMKGHSHVYWYRQLPEEGLKFMVYLQKENIIDESGMPKERFSAEFPKEGPSILRIQQVVRGDSAAYFCASSAGPLNEQYFGPGTRLTVT.

V gene TRBV4-2 combines with J gene TRBJ2-7; 12 bases align to TRBD1. In germline, CDR1 is LGHNA, CDR2 YNFKEQ. J gave up 4 bases and V 4 bases, and 8 bases lay outside the gene matches. The CDR3 length is 16 residues. The CDR3 protein is CASSPSRGQGAYEQYF. In DNA form, the CDR3 reads TGTGCCAGCAGCCCTTCCCGGGGACAGGGGGCTTACGAGCAGTACTTC.

The rearrangement uses TRBV6-5 and TRBJ1-5, with 9 bases aligning to TRBD1. With V trimmed by 6 bases and J by 7 bases, 10 bases remained unmatched. Per germline, CDR1 MNHEY and CDR2 SVGAGI. This CDR3 has 15 amino acids. For the CDR3, the DNA is TGTGCCAGCAGACCAATGACAGGGGGAGGGCAGCCCCAGCATTTT. It translates to CASRPMTGGGQPQHF.

DNA of the CDR3: TGTGCCAGCAGCCCCGGGACAGATGCTCAAGAGACCCAGTACTTC. It codes for CASSPGTDAQETQYF. The V call is TRBV11-3, the J call TRBJ2-5; 7 bases line up with TRBD1. The length of the CDR3 is 15 residues. Germline V gives CDR1 SGHNT, CDR2 YENEEA. Trimming cost V 5 bases and J 2 bases; bases outside gene matches: 8.

This clone was found a few times. The chain is built from TRBV18 and TRBJ1-1; possibly TRBD1 for D (5 bases). In germline, CDR1 is KGHSH, CDR2 LQKENI. The CDR3 extends over 14 amino acids. Trimming removed 2 bases at V and 5 bases at J, with 12 bases between. CDR3 loop: CASSPDLGGTEAFF. The CDR3 DNA follows: TGTGCCAGCTCACCAGATCTCGGGGGGACTGAAGCTTTCTTT.

V gene TRBV7-2 combines with J gene TRBJ1-5; the D gene is possibly TRBD1 (5 bases). This CDR3 spans 13 amino acids. V lost 6 bases and J 7 bases, leaving 13 bases between the germline ends. In germline, CDR1 is SGHTA, CDR2 FQGNSA. The CDR3 DNA is TGTGCCAGCAGTCAAGGGGTCGAGCAGCCCCAGCATTTT. It yields the protein CASSQGVEQPQHF.

The V and J genes are TRBV4-2 and TRBJ2-7; the match to TRBD2 covers 8 bases. V trimming: 3 bases; J trimming: 6 bases; junction bases outside the gene matches: 7. This CDR3 has 14 amino acids. Germline values: CDR1 LGHNA, CDR2 YNFKEQ. CDR3: CASSQAGGGGEQYF. The CDR3 DNA reads TGTGCCAGCAGCCAGGCGGGAGGAGGAGGCGAGCAGTACTTC.

This clone was seen a single time. CDR3 in DNA: TGTGCCAGCTCAAGTCAGGGGACAGGGTTTTCTTTTGCCCAGCATTTT. It encodes CASSSQGTGFSFAQHF. The chain is built from TRBV18 and TRBJ1-5; TRBD1 matches 9 bases. V lost 5 bases to trimming and J lost 11 bases; unmatched junction nucleotides: 16. Germline loops: CDR1 KGHSH, CDR2 LQKENI. CDR3 size: 16 residues.

The chain combines TRBV20-1 with TRBJ2-7; D perhaps matches TRBD1 (6 bases). CDR3 length: 11 amino acids. Germline V lookup: CDR1 DFQATT, CDR2 SNEGSKA (reference sequence). V lost 8 bases, J lost 2 bases, and 10 bases lay in between. CDR3 sequence reads: CSFRGAYEQYF. Written as DNA, the CDR3 is TGCAGTTTCAGGGGTGCCTACGAGCAGTACTTC.